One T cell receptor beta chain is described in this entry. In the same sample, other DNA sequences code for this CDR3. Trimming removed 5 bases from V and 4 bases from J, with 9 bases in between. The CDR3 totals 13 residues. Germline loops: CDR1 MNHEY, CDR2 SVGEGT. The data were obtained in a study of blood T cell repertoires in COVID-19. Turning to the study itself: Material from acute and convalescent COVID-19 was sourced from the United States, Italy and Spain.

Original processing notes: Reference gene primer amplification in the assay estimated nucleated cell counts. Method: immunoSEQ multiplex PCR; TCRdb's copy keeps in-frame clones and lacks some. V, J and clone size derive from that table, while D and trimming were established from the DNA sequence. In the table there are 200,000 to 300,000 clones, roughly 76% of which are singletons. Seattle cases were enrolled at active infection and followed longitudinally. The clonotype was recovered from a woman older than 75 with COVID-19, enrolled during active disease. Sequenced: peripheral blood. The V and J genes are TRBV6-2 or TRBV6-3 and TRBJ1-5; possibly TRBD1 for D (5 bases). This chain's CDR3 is CASSPQGNQPQHF. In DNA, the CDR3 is TGTGCCAGCAGTCCCCAGGGAAATCAGCCCCAGCATTTT.